The count of the clone carrying this T cell receptor beta chain is one. Deletions cut 2 bases from V and 8 bases from J, with 16 bases between. The germline gives CDR1 SEHNR, CDR2 FQNEAQ (reference sequence). The CDR3 is made up of 15 amino acids. As handled by the study authors: Amplifying reference gene primers gave estimates of nucleated cell counts. Sequencing was performed with immunoSEQ multiplex PCR; in TCRdb, only in-frame clones are kept and a portion is missing. The V and J calls and clone size come from that table; D and trimming were worked out from the DNA. The sample contains under 55,000 clones, approximately 88% of which appear only once. These data come from a study of blood T cell repertoires in COVID-19. Study overall: Samples representing acute and convalescent COVID-19 were sourced from the United States, Italy and Spain. T cells, B-cell-depleted T cells, or PBMCs provided the cDNA or gDNA that served as material.

The sample taken for sequencing was peripheral blood. The rearrangement links TRBV7-9 to TRBJ2-1, with D perhaps matching TRBD2 (6 bases). The origin of this receptor is a human donor in a cohort sampled during active COVID-19. CDR3 DNA: TGTGCCAGCAGCTTAACTAGGCTGGGACTCGATGAGCAGTTCTTC. Translation: CASSLTRLGLDEQFF.